This entry lists 11 T cell receptor beta chains sequenced from one sample in a study of cytomegalovirus exposure and HLA in healthy donors. Use of 60 Vbeta and 13 Jbeta primers characterized the PCR. Repertoires were generated with immunoSEQ multiplex PCR, while TCRdb's copy carries only in-frame clones and drops some. The data hold about 92,000 clones, with over 75% observed a single time. Specimen: PBMCs. These receptors originate from a girl under 10 years old in good health and CMV-seropositive.

The chain uses TRBV2 and TRBJ1-5; possibly TRBD1 for D (5 bases). V lost 1 base and J lost 3, with 7 bases in between. This CDR3 has 14 amino acids. Germline CDR1 SNHLY, CDR2 FYNNEI. The CDR3 nucleotides are TGTGCCAGCAGTGAAGGACAGAACAATCAGCCCCAGCATTTT. Protein: CASSEGQNNQPQHF.

This clone was counted a few times. CDR3 protein: CASSHLGGLAGGPRLKTQYF. The CDR3 region has the DNA TGTGCCAGCAGCCACCTCGGGGGACTAGCGGGAGGGCCGAGGTTGAAGACCCAGTACTTC. This chain connects TRBV14 to TRBJ2-5; 16 bases are a match to TRBD2. CDR3 length: 20 amino acids. Trimming took 3 bases from V and 6 from J; bases not matched to a gene: 16. Germline CDR1 and CDR2: SGHDN and FVKESK.

This clone was recorded once. The chain combines TRBV7-2 with TRBJ2-7; 10 bases map to TRBD2. The trim removed 1 base at V and 0 bases at J, leaving 3 bases unmatched. CDR1 is SGHTA and CDR2 is FQGNSA in the germline V gene. There are 16 residues in the CDR3. CDR3 DNA sequence: TGTGCCAGCAGCTTAGATAGGACTAGCGGCTCCTACGAGCAGTACTTC. Its protein is CASSLDRTSGSYEQYF.

The chain combines TRBV18 with TRBJ1-4; 8 bases agree with TRBD1. Trimming cost V 6 bases and J 10 bases; bases outside gene matches: 4. Germline loops: CDR1 KGHSH, CDR2 LQKENI. The CDR3 is 12 residues long. Here the CDR3 DNA reads TGTGCCAGCTCTACCACAGGGGGAAAACTGTTTTTT. Its translation is CASSTTGGKLFF.

The chain is built from TRBV27 and TRBJ2-7, with a tentative D call TRBD1 (5 bases). The CDR3 is made up of 12 amino acids. Germline loops: CDR1 MNHEY, CDR2 SMNVEV (reference sequence). V was pared by 5 bases and J by 3 bases, with 8 bases between. The CDR3 loop reads CASSPTVYEQYF. The CDR3, as DNA: TGTGCCAGCAGTCCGACAGTCTACGAGCAGTACTTC.

The CDR3: CASSQDYGTDYGYTF. Here the CDR3 DNA reads TGTGCCAGCAGCCAAGATTACGGGACAGACTATGGCTACACCTTC. The chain joins TRBV4-2 to TRBJ1-2, with 7 bases identical to TRBD1. There are 15 residues in the CDR3. Germline assignment: CDR1 LGHNA and CDR2 YNFKEQ. Trimming took 0 bases from V and 3 from J; bases not matched to a gene: 4.

This clone was detected only once. The V call is TRBV6-5, the J call TRBJ2-5, with TRBD1 identical over 7 bases. Germline V gives CDR1 MNHEY, CDR2 SVGAGI. V trimming: 6 bases; J trimming: 11 bases; junction bases outside the gene matches: 18. The CDR3 totals 15 residues. The chain's CDR3 is CASSLTRDSAFGQYF. CDR3 in DNA: TGTGCCAGCAGCCTTACCCGGGACAGTGCTTTTGGGCAGTACTTC.

The sample holds a few counts of this clone. The chain is built from TRBV2 and TRBJ1-5; the D is unclear. Germline V gene data show CDR1 as SNHLY and CDR2 as FYNNEI. The V and J ends lost 6 bases and 7 bases respectively, with 13 bases between them. The CDR3 totals 13 residues. CDR3 sequence: CASREQTVQPQHF. As DNA, the CDR3 is TGTGCCAGCAGGGAACAAACTGTACAGCCCCAGCATTTT.

The chain couples TRBV28 to TRBJ2-3; D unresolved. The CDR3 sequence is 12 residues long. The ends were cut back, 6 bases at V and 4 bases at J, with 8 bases in the middle. CDR1 MDHEN and CDR2 SYDVKM come from the germline V gene. This CDR3 is CASSGSADTQYF. The CDR3 nucleotides are TGTGCCAGCAGCGGGTCCGCAGATACGCAGTATTTT.

This clone is a singleton in its sample. The CDR3 loop is CASNAGGPDTGELFF. The CDR3 region has the DNA TGTGCCAGCAATGCGGGAGGGCCGGACACCGGGGAGCTGTTTTTT. The chain combines TRBV2 with TRBJ2-2; 9 bases agree with TRBD2. Losses at the gene ends were 7 bases for V and 3 bases for J; bases not matched to a gene: 6. The CDR3 has 15 amino acids. Germline loops: CDR1 SNHLY, CDR2 FYNNEI.

V is TRBV7-9 and J is TRBJ2-2; possibly TRBD1 for D (6 bases). Germline CDR1 is SEHNR and CDR2 is FQNEAQ (reference sequence). The CDR3 is 15 amino acids. Trimming cost V 5 bases and J 7 bases, with 17 bases left between them. The CDR3 coding sequence is TGTGCCAGCAGCGCTACACAGGGCATGGGCGGGGAGCTGTTTTTT. Translated: CASSATQGMGGELFF.